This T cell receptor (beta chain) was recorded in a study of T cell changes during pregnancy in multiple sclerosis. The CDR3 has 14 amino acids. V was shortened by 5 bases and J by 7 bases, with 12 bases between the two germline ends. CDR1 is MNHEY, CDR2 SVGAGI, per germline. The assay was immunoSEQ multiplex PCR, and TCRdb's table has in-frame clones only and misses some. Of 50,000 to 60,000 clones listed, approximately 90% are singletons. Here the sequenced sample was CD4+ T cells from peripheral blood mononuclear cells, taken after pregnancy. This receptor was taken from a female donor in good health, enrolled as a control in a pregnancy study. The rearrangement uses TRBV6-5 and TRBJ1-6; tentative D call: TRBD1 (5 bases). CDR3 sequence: CASSIQEGNSPLHF. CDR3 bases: TGTGCCAGCAGTATCCAGGAGGGGAATTCACCCCTCCACTTT.